These 2 T cell receptor beta chains were all obtained from the same sample, sequenced in a study of blood T cells in healthy people across ages. For the second PCR, which ran for roughly 6 to 12 cycles, a sample-barcoded 5' primer and a J-beta primer mix were used. TCRdb re-analysed the 5' RACE reads in MiXCR, keeping a single row per CDR3 protein. The data show just under 750,000 distinct CDR3 sequences, with about a fifth seen just once and around a fifth held by the top ten. The sequenced sample was blood. These TCRs come from a man between 65 and 85 years old in good health.

V and J are TRBV7-6 and TRBJ2-5, with 10 bases aligning to TRBD1. The DNA end lines up better with TRBJ2-1; the J call may be wrong. The CDR3 consists of 17 residues. The germline V gene has CDR1 SGHVS and CDR2 FNYEAQ. CDR3 DNA sequence: TGTGCCAGCAGCTTAGAGACGGGACAGGGGAGGTGGAATGAGCAGTTCTTC. It encodes CASSLETGQGRWNEQFF.

This clonotype has just a few counts. This chain connects TRBV5-1 to TRBJ2-7; D uncertain. Germline lookup yields CDR1 SGHRS and CDR2 YFSETQ. Trimming took off 0 bases at V and 0 bases at J, with 10 bases between the two ends. The CDR3 extends over 15 amino acids. The CDR3 region has the DNA TGCGCCAGCAGCTTGGAGGTGGGATCCTCCTACGAGCAGTACTTC. It yields the protein CASSLEVGSSYEQYF.